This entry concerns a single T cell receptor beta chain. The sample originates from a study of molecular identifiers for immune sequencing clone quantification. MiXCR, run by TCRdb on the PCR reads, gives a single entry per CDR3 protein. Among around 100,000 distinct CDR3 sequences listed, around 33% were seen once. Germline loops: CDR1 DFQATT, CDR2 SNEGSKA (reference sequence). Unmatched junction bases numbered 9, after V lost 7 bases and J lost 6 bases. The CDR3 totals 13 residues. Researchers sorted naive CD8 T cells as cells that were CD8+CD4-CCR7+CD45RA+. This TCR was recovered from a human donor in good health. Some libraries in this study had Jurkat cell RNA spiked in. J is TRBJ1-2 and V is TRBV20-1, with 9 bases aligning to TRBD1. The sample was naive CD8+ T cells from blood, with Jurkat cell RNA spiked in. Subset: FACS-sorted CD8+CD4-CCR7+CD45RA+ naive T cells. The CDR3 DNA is TGCAGTGGCTATACAGGGGGCGGGGATGGCTACACCTTC. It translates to CSGYTGGGDGYTF.